This TCR beta chain was captured in a study of vaccination and CD4 T cells after COVID-19. As for treatment: roughly ten-day PBMC culture with coronavirus spike peptide pools or control peptides (ViraFEST assay). The authors isolated CD4+ T cells by negative selection after roughly eleven days of culture. The Oncomine TCR Beta short-read assay sequenced DNA from cultured CD4+ T cells. TCRdb redid the calling of the PCR reads with MiXCR, one entry per CDR3 protein. The top ten hold roughly 27% of the sample, which has more than 14,000 distinct CDR3 sequences, around 50% seen once. Only one count was recorded for this clonotype. Its antigen is unknown. Per germline, CDR1 KGHSH and CDR2 LQKENI. The CDR3 has 14 amino acids. The V and J ends lost 3 bases and 6 bases respectively, with 13 bases between them.

This specimen consisted of cultured CD4+ T cells from blood, obtained after SARS-CoV-2 vaccination. This sequence originates from a human donor with COVID-19. The chain uses TRBV18 and TRBJ2-3, with a tentative D call TRBD2 (5 bases). CDR3 loop: CASSPEGRGDTQYF. CDR3 bases: TGTGCCAGCTCACCCGAGGGTAGAGGCGATACGCAGTATTTT.